This T cell receptor (beta chain) was profiled in a study of blood T cell repertoires in COVID-19. Study-level information: Some COVID-19 samples were acute and others convalescent; all came from the United States, Italy and Spain. The analysed material was cDNA or gDNA that came from T cells, B-cell-depleted T cells, or PBMCs.

This clone was observed once. As processed by the authors: For nucleated cells, counts were estimated from reference gene primer amplification. Sequenced by immunoSEQ multiplex PCR; TCRdb stores in-frame clones only, minus some. Clone size and the V and J calls come from that table; the DNA yielded D and trimming. The table includes 250,000 to 350,000 clones, 85% to 90% detected once. Donors were grouped by their self-reported clinical history. CDR3 length: 16 amino acids. Germline lookup yields CDR1 MDHEN and CDR2 SYDVKM. V shed 2 bases and J 3 bases; nucleotides not matched to a gene: 6. The sequenced material came from PBMCs or T cells enriched from blood (not recorded which). This rearrangement joins TRBV28 to TRBJ2-7, with 11 nucleotides matching TRBD2. The clonotype originates from a woman younger than 30 with acute COVID-19. The CDR3 is CASSLGPGLAVYEQYF. Written as DNA, the CDR3 is TGTGCCAGCAGTTTAGGGCCGGGACTAGCGGTCTACGAGCAGTACTTC.